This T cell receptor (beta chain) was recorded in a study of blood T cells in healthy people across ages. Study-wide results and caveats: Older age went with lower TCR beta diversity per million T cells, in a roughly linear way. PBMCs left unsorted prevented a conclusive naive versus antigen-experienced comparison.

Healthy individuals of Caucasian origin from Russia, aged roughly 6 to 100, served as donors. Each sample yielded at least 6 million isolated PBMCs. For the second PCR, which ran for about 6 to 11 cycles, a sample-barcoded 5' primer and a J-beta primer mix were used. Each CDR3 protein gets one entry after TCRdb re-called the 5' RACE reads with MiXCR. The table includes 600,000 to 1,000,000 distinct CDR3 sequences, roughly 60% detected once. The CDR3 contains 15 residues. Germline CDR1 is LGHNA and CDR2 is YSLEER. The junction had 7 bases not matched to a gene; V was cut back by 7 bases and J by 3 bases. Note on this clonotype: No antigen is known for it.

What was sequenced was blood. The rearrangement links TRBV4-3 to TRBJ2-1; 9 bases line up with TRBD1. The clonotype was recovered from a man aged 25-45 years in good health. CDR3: CASTWTGVGYNEQFF. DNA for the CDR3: TGCGCCAGCACCTGGACAGGGGTCGGCTACAATGAGCAGTTCTTC.